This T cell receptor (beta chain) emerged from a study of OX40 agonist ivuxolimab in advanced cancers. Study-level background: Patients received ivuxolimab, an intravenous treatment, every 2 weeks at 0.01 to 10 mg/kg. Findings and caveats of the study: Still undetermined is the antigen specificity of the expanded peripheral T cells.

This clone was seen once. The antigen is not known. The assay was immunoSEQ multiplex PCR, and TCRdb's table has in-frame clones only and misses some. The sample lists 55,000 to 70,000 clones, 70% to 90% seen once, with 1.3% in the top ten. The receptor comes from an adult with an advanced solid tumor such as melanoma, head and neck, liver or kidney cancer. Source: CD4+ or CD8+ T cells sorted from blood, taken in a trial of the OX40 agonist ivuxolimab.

The CDR3: CASSPRDRVFYGYTF. CDR3 coding DNA: TGTGCCAGCAGCCCCCGGGACAGGGTTTTCTATGGCTACACCTTC. The chain joins TRBV9 to TRBJ1-2; 9 bases agree with TRBD1. This CDR3 region has 15 residues. J was trimmed by 4 bases and V by 4 bases; bases with no gene match: 8. Germline V lookup: CDR1 SGDLS, CDR2 YYNGEE.